A single sample is the source of the 12 T cell receptor beta chains below, sequenced in a study of cytomegalovirus exposure and HLA in healthy donors. PCR primers comprised 60 Vbeta and 13 Jbeta primers. TCRdb's copy holds only in-frame clones and misses some; the assay was immunoSEQ multiplex PCR. The sample includes more than 120,000 clones, approximately 80% of them seen just once. The sample was PBMCs. These TCRs come from a middle-aged woman in good health and CMV-seropositive.

The rearrangement links TRBV6-1 to TRBJ2-7; maybe TRBD1 (6 bases). Germline-derived CDR1 and CDR2 are MNHNS and SASEGT. Trimming removed 2 bases from V and 5 bases from J, with 16 bases in between. CDR3 length equals 15 residues. The CDR3 is CASSELPGDLNEQYF. CDR3 sequence (DNA): TGTGCCAGCAGTGAACTGCCAGGGGATCTTAACGAGCAGTACTTC.

The rearrangement uses TRBV7-2 and TRBJ2-7, with TRBD2 matching 7 bases. From germline, CDR1 is SGHTA and CDR2 FQGNSA. The CDR3 loop spans 16 amino acids. The trim removed 5 bases at V and 4 bases at J, leaving 14 bases unmatched. The CDR3 bases are TGTGCCAGCAGCCCCTCCCCAAGCGGGGAACGTTACGAGCAGTACTTC. This encodes CASSPSPSGERYEQYF.

This chain connects TRBV30 to TRBJ2-1; perhaps TRBD2 as D (6 bases). V was pared by 0 bases and J by 7 bases, with 7 bases between. The CDR3 totals 12 residues. Per germline, CDR1 GTSNPN and CDR2 SVGIG (reference sequence). The CDR3: CAWSVRGNEQFF. The CDR3 DNA sequence: TGTGCCTGGAGTGTACGGGGGAATGAGCAGTTCTTC. Using reference TRBV30 and TRBJ2-1 for the parts outside the CDR3, the full variable domain is SQTIHQWPATLVQPVGSPLSLECTVEGTSNPNLYWYRQAAGRGLQLLFYSVGIGQISSEVPQNLSASRPQDRQFILSSKKLLLSDSGFYLCAWSVRGNEQFFGPGTRLTVL.

In its sample, this clone was seen a few times. The rearrangement joins TRBV7-9 to TRBJ1-6; D gene uncertain. Trimming removed 1 base from V and 1 base from J, with 8 bases in between. The CDR3 runs 16 residues. From germline, CDR1 is SEHNR and CDR2 FQNEAQ (reference sequence). In DNA form, the CDR3 reads TGTGCCAGCAGCTTAGAGGAGGGATCCTATAATTCACCCCTCCACTTT. Protein: CASSLEEGSYNSPLHF.

The rearrangement joins TRBV7-8 to TRBJ2-5; TRBD1 agrees at 9 bases. The better agreement between TRBJ2-7 and the DNA end casts doubt on the J call. The germline gives CDR1 SGHVS, CDR2 FQNEAQ. CDR3 length equals 18 residues. The chain's CDR3 is CASSLLYRGPERTYEQYF. The CDR3 coding sequence is TGTGCCAGCAGCCTCCTTTACAGGGGGCCAGAGAGGACCTACGAGCAGTACTTC.

V usage is TRBV30 and J usage is TRBJ1-2; TRBD1 agrees at 8 bases. V trimming: 3 bases; J trimming: 3 bases; junction bases outside the gene matches: 9. CDR3 length: 15 amino acids. In germline, CDR1 is GTSNPN, CDR2 SVGIG (reference sequence). CDR3 DNA sequence: TGTGCCTGGAGAGGCCAGGGGGCGGCTTACTATGGCTACACCTTC. As protein: CAWRGQGAAYYGYTF.

The chain recombines TRBV27 with TRBJ2-1; 10 bases match TRBD2. J lost 9 bases, V lost 3 bases, and 8 bases had no gene match. CDR1 and CDR2 from the germline V gene are MNHEY and SMNVEV (reference sequence). The CDR3 is 15 residues long. Here the CDR3 reads CASSFYSGRAGEQFF. Here the CDR3 DNA reads TGTGCCAGCAGTTTCTACAGCGGGAGGGCCGGTGAGCAGTTCTTC.

The chain links TRBV7-9 to TRBJ1-2, with 7 bases fitting TRBD1. With 1 base clipped from V and 5 bases from J, the junction kept 10 bases outside the gene matches. This CDR3 is 16 amino acids long. The germline gives CDR1 SEHNR, CDR2 FQNEAQ (reference sequence). CDR3 nucleotide sequence: TGTGCCAGCAGCTTAGAGGGAGTCGGGACAGCTTATGGCTACACCTTC. Protein product: CASSLEGVGTAYGYTF.

V is TRBV7-9 and J is TRBJ2-7; D ambiguous. Germline values: CDR1 SEHNR, CDR2 FQNEAQ (reference sequence). The length of the CDR3 is 13 residues. Trimming left V 3 bases short and J 3 bases short, with 9 bases between. CDR3 nucleotide sequence: TGTGCCAGCAGCTTGAACGTCTACTACGAGCAGTACTTC. It encodes CASSLNVYYEQYF.

This chain connects TRBV29-1 to TRBJ2-5; 7 bases agree with TRBD1. Germline trimming cut 1 base from V and 6 bases from J; bases unmatched to any gene: 5. Looked up from germline, CDR1 is SQVTM and CDR2 is ANQGSEA. This CDR3 region has 13 residues. The CDR3 DNA reads TGCAGCGTTGAAGGGGGTAGGGGGCAGACCCAGTACTTC. Translated: CSVEGGRGQTQYF. Together with reference TRBV29-1 and TRBJ2-5, the CDR3 gives the full variable domain: SAVISQKPSRDICQRGTSLTIQCQVDSQVTMMFWYRQQPGQSLTLIATANQGSEATYESGFVIDKFPISRPNLTFSTLTVSNMSPEDSSIYLCSVEGGRGQTQYFGPGTRLLVL.

The rearrangement uses TRBV6-4 and TRBJ2-1; 8 nucleotides line up with TRBD2. This CDR3 comprises 15 residues. CDR1 is MRHNA, CDR2 SNTAGT, per germline. J was trimmed by 10 bases and V by 10 bases; bases with no gene match: 18. The DNA for the CDR3 is TGTGCCACCCCCAAGGGTCCGGGACTAGAACTCGAGCAGTTCTTC. Translating gives CATPKGPGLELEQFF.

The chain carries TRBV7-8 and TRBJ2-1; TRBD2 aligns across 7 bases. The V gene end was trimmed by 4 bases and the J gene end by 8 bases; junction bases not matched to a gene: 14. CDR1 is SGHVS and CDR2 is FQNEAQ in the germline V gene. The length of the CDR3 is 16 residues. The CDR3 bases are TGTGCCAGCAGCTCACCAAGGGGAGGGCTGGGCTATGAGCAGTTCTTC. The encoded protein is CASSSPRGGLGYEQFF. Full variable domain (missing parts from reference TRBV7-8 and TRBJ2-1): GAGVSQSPRYKVAKRGQDVALRCDPISGHVSLFWYQQALGQGPEFLTYFQNEAQLDKSGLPSDRFFAERPEGSVSTLKIQRTQQEDSAVYLCASSSPRGGLGYEQFFGPGTRLTVL.